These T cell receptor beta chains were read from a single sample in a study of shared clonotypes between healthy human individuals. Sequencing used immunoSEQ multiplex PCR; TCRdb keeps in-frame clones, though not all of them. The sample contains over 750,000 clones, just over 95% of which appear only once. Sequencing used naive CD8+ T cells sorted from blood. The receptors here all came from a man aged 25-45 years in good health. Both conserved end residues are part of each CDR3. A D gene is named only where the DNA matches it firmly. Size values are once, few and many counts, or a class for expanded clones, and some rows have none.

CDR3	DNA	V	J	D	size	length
CASSPGTGRGYTF	TGCGCCAGCAGCCCCGGGACAGGGCGCGGCTACACCTTC	TRBV4-1	TRBJ1-2	TRBD1	NA	13
CASTSYGDNEQFF	TGTGCCAGTACCTCGTACGGTGACAATGAGCAGTTCTTC	TRBV19	TRBJ2-1	NA	NA	13
CASSTYRDRGLDTQYF	TGTGCCAGCAGTACCTACCGGGACAGGGGGCTAGATACGCAGTATTTT	TRBV27	TRBJ2-3	TRBD1	NA	16
CASSLRTVTGGYEQYF	TGTGCCAGCAGTTTACGTACTGTGACAGGGGGCTACGAGCAGTACTTC	TRBV27	TRBJ2-7	TRBD1	NA	16
CASSSSNYEQYF	TGTGCCAGCAGCTCCAGTAACTACGAGCAGTACTTC	TRBV11-2	TRBJ2-7	NA	NA	12
CASSPSRGLADNEQFF	TGTGCCAGCAGTCCATCCCGGGGACTAGCGGACAATGAGCAGTTCTTC	TRBV28	TRBJ2-1	TRBD2	NA	16
CASSDDSSYNEQFF	TGTGCCAGCAGCGATGACTCCTCCTACAATGAGCAGTTCTTC	TRBV11-3	TRBJ2-1	NA	NA	14
CASSLWLAVQETQYF	TGTGCCAGCAGCTTGTGGCTAGCGGTCCAAGAGACCCAGTACTTC	TRBV5-5	TRBJ2-5	TRBD2	NA	15
CASSDAGRQGILEQYF	TGTGCCAGCAGTGACGCAGGCCGGCAGGGGATTCTCGAGCAGTACTTC	TRBV6-4	TRBJ2-7	NA	NA	16
CASSVGYLAESDYGYTF	TGTGCCAGCAGTGTGGGGTATTTGGCCGAGTCAGACTATGGCTACACCTTC	TRBV2	TRBJ1-2	NA	NA	17
CASSYSGQSNEQYF	TGTGCCAGCAGTTACTCGGGGCAGAGCAACGAGCAGTACTTC	TRBV6-5	TRBJ2-7	NA	NA	14
CASSPRPRGSSYEQYF	TGTGCCAGCAGCCCCCGTCCCAGGGGGAGCTCCTACGAGCAGTACTTC	TRBV9	TRBJ2-7	TRBD1	NA	16
CSVHGQVQETQYF	TGCAGCGTTCATGGACAGGTCCAAGAGACCCAGTACTTC	TRBV29-1	TRBJ2-5	TRBD1	NA	13
CASSESSADWDEQFF	TGTGCCAGCAGTGAATCGAGTGCCGACTGGGATGAGCAGTTCTTC	TRBV6-1	TRBJ2-1	NA	NA	15
CASSPGENYGYTF	TGTGCCAGCAGCCCAGGGGAAAACTATGGCTACACCTTC	TRBV9	TRBJ1-2	NA	NA	13
CASSLRGIGSGLEEQFF	TGTGCCAGCAGTTTACGAGGCATCGGTAGCGGGCTTGAGGAGCAGTTCTTC	TRBV27	TRBJ2-1	TRBD2	NA	17
CASSLERGPHRGEQYF	TGTGCCAGCAGCCTAGAGAGGGGGCCCCACCGGGGCGAGCAGTACTTC	TRBV11-2	TRBJ2-7	TRBD1	NA	16
CSVQPTDTYEQYF	TGCAGCGTTCAACCGACCGATACCTACGAGCAGTACTTC	TRBV29-1	TRBJ2-7	NA	NA	13
CASSSQGAIDYGYTF	TGTGCCAGCAGTTCTCAAGGGGCAATTGACTATGGCTACACCTTC	TRBV27	TRBJ1-2	NA	few	15
CASSEYGPASYNEQFF	TGTGCCAGCAGTGAATATGGCCCAGCCTCCTACAATGAGCAGTTCTTC	TRBV25-1	TRBJ2-1	NA	NA	16
CASSLVGGDEQFF	TGTGCCAGCAGCTTAGTGGGAGGGGATGAGCAGTTCTTC	TRBV7-9	TRBJ2-1	TRBD2	once	13
CASGRTSEVEQFF	TGTGCCAGCGGGCGGACTAGCGAGGTTGAGCAGTTCTTC	TRBV2	TRBJ2-1	TRBD2	NA	13
CASSKAEVLTRSSYNEQFF	TGTGCCAGCAGCAAAGCGGAGGTGTTGACCCGAAGCTCCTACAATGAGCAGTTCTTC	TRBV21-1	TRBJ2-1	NA	once	19
CASSLLGTSGPNEQFF	TGTGCCAGCAGTTTACTCGGGACTAGCGGACCCAATGAGCAGTTCTTC	TRBV27	TRBJ2-1	TRBD2	NA	16
CASSLDEGRRLADQETQYF	TGTGCCAGCAGCTTAGATGAGGGTAGAAGGCTAGCGGATCAAGAGACCCAGTACTTC	TRBV11-2	TRBJ2-5	TRBD2	once	19
CASLNGGEQYF	TGTGCCAGCTTGAATGGGGGAGAGCAGTACTTC	TRBV27	TRBJ2-7	NA	NA	11
CASSIGGNQPQHF	TGTGCCAGTAGTATCGGTGGCAATCAGCCCCAGCATTTT	TRBV19	TRBJ1-5	NA	NA	13
CARSLGSRGGVNIQYF	TGTGCCAGAAGCTTAGGATCGAGGGGAGGGGTGAACATTCAGTACTTC	TRBV7-5	TRBJ2-4	NA	NA	16
CASSLGRDEQFF	TGTGCCAGCAGCTTAGGTAGAGATGAGCAGTTCTTC	TRBV7-9	TRBJ2-1	NA	NA	12
CATSEETEIDQPQHF	TGTGCCACCAGCGAAGAGACAGAGATCGATCAGCCCCAGCATTTT	TRBV15	TRBJ1-5	NA	NA	15
CASSFVGQGQYEQYF	TGTGCCAGCAGCTTTGTCGGACAAGGTCAATACGAGCAGTACTTC	TRBV7-1	TRBJ2-7	NA	NA	15
CASSIDHWTQNTEAFF	TGTGCCAGTAGTATAGATCACTGGACGCAGAACACTGAAGCTTTCTTT	TRBV19	TRBJ1-1	NA	NA	16
CASIGQRNTEAFF	TGTGCCAGCATCGGGCAGCGGAACACTGAAGCTTTCTTT	TRBV27	TRBJ1-1	NA	NA	13
CAIKLSGTGGDEQYF	TGTGCCATCAAACTTTCCGGGACAGGGGGCGACGAGCAGTACTTC	TRBV10-3	TRBJ2-7	TRBD1	NA	15
CSVRGGPLPSYEQYF	TGCAGCGTCCGTGGAGGGCCCCTCCCATCCTACGAGCAGTACTTC	TRBV29-1	TRBJ2-7	NA	NA	15
CASSLETSGTDTQYF	TGTGCCAGCAGTTTAGAGACTAGCGGCACAGATACGCAGTATTTT	TRBV28	TRBJ2-3	TRBD2	NA	15
CASSLSGQSYEQYF	TGTGCCAGCAGTTTATCCGGACAGAGCTACGAGCAGTACTTC	TRBV27	TRBJ2-7	NA	NA	14